Listed below are T cell receptor beta chains from one sample, sequenced in a study of Graves' ophthalmopathy and Graves' hyperthyroidism. TCRdb ran MiXCR on the multiplex PCR reads and lists one entry per CDR3 protein. The table has roughly 700,000 distinct CDR3 sequences, roughly 40% seen once. The specimen was peripheral blood. The receptor set was obtained from an adult man with Graves' ophthalmopathy. Both conserved end residues are part of each CDR3. Fields, in order: V gene, D gene, clone size, J gene, CDR3 protein, CDR3 DNA. A D gene is named only where the DNA matches it firmly. Size is stated for part of the rows, as once, few or many counts, or as a class when the clone is expanded.

V gene: TRBV12-3/TRBV12-4
D gene: NA
clone size: NA
J gene: TRBJ1-1
CDR3 protein: CASNLRGLGTEAFF
CDR3 DNA: TGTGCCAGCAACCTGCGGGGACTGGGGACTGAAGCTTTCTTT

V gene: TRBV12-3/TRBV12-4
D gene: NA
clone size: NA
J gene: TRBJ1-4
CDR3 protein: CASSPGEELFF
CDR3 DNA: TGTGCCAGCAGTCCCGGAGAAGAACTGTTTTTT

V gene: TRBV25-1
D gene: NA
clone size: NA
J gene: TRBJ1-1
CDR3 protein: CASSARRDTEAFF
CDR3 DNA: TGTGCCAGCAGCGCCCGGAGGGACACTGAAGCTTTCTTT

V gene: TRBV9
D gene: TRBD1
clone size: many
J gene: TRBJ2-7
CDR3 protein: CASSVGQGTYEQYF
CDR3 DNA: TGTGCCAGCAGCGTGGGACAGGGGACCTACGAGCAGTACTTC

V gene: TRBV24-1
D gene: TRBD1
clone size: NA
J gene: TRBJ2-7
CDR3 protein: CATSDFPEIRQGDYEQYF
CDR3 DNA: TGTGCCACCAGTGATTTTCCAGAGATTAGACAGGGGGACTACGAGCAGTACTTC

V gene: TRBV5-1
D gene: NA
clone size: many
J gene: TRBJ2-6
CDR3 protein: CASSLGDGANVLTF
CDR3 DNA: TGCGCCAGCAGCTTAGGGGATGGGGCCAACGTCCTGACTTTC

V gene: TRBV7-2
D gene: NA
clone size: NA
J gene: TRBJ2-2
CDR3 protein: CASSSRRGRTGELFF
CDR3 DNA: TGTGCCAGCAGCTCCCGGCGGGGGCGAACCGGGGAGCTGTTTTTT

V gene: TRBV2
D gene: TRBD2
clone size: few
J gene: TRBJ2-7
CDR3 protein: CASRKAGATYEQYF
CDR3 DNA: TGTGCCAGCAGAAAAGCGGGGGCTACCTACGAGCAGTACTTC

V gene: TRBV12-3/TRBV12-4
D gene: NA
clone size: many
J gene: TRBJ1-6
CDR3 protein: CASSRDGDSPLHF
CDR3 DNA: TGTGCCAGCAGCCGGGACGGGGATTCACCCCTCCACTTT

V gene: TRBV7-2
D gene: NA
clone size: few
J gene: TRBJ1-1
CDR3 protein: CASSLARTAKAFF
CDR3 DNA: TGTGCCAGCAGCTTAGCCCGGACAGCTAAAGCTTTCTTT

V gene: TRBV7-9
D gene: NA
clone size: NA
J gene: TRBJ1-1
CDR3 protein: CASSLYNRENTEAFF
CDR3 DNA: TGTGCCAGCAGCTTATACAACAGGGAGAACACTGAAGCTTTCTTT

V gene: TRBV25-1
D gene: NA
clone size: NA
J gene: TRBJ1-2
CDR3 protein: CASSPQTAWGIGGYTF
CDR3 DNA: TGTGCCAGCAGTCCCCAGACAGCATGGGGTATTGGTGGCTACACCTTC

V gene: TRBV2
D gene: NA
clone size: NA
J gene: TRBJ2-2
CDR3 protein: CASSPHGGRGTGELFF
CDR3 DNA: TGTGCCAGCAGTCCCCACGGGGGCAGGGGCACCGGGGAGCTGTTTTTT

V gene: TRBV7-9
D gene: NA
clone size: NA
J gene: TRBJ2-2
CDR3 protein: CASSLVQGPNTGELFF
CDR3 DNA: TGCGCCAGCAGCTTGGTTCAGGGACCCAACACCGGGGAGCTGTTTTTT

V gene: TRBV6-1
D gene: NA
clone size: few
J gene: TRBJ1-2
CDR3 protein: CAIQAAGYGYTF
CDR3 DNA: TGTGCCATCCAGGCTGCGGGCTATGGCTACACCTTC

V gene: TRBV25-1
D gene: TRBD1
clone size: NA
J gene: TRBJ2-2
CDR3 protein: CASSSTGQGVAGELFF
CDR3 DNA: TGCGCCAGCAGCTCGACGGGACAGGGGGTCGCCGGGGAGCTGTTTTTT

V gene: TRBV10-3
D gene: NA
clone size: many
J gene: TRBJ2-7
CDR3 protein: CAISEAYSYEQYF
CDR3 DNA: TGTGCCATCAGTGAGGCGTACTCCTACGAGCAGTACTTC

V gene: TRBV20-1
D gene: NA
clone size: many
J gene: TRBJ2-5
CDR3 protein: CSARRDSPETQYF
CDR3 DNA: TGCAGTGCTAGACGGGATTCCCCAGAGACCCAGTACTTC

V gene: TRBV2
D gene: NA
clone size: many
J gene: TRBJ1-1
CDR3 protein: CASTWGRGSFTEAFF
CDR3 DNA: TGTGCCAGCACCTGGGGGCGGGGCTCGTTCACTGAAGCTTTCTTT

V gene: TRBV7-9
D gene: NA
clone size: many
J gene: TRBJ1-2
CDR3 protein: CASSRRQLTGYTF
CDR3 DNA: TGTGCCAGCAGTCGTCGACAACTGACTGGCTACACCTTC

V gene: TRBV29-1
D gene: NA
clone size: many
J gene: TRBJ1-1
CDR3 protein: CSVEVTEAFF
CDR3 DNA: TGCAGCGTTGAAGTGACTGAAGCTTTCTTT

V gene: TRBV10-3
D gene: NA
clone size: NA
J gene: TRBJ2-7
CDR3 protein: CASSEVSLWGTYEQYF
CDR3 DNA: TGTGCCAGCAGCGAGGTATCTCTATGGGGGACCTACGAGCAGTACTTC

V gene: TRBV20-1
D gene: NA
clone size: NA
J gene: TRBJ1-6
CDR3 protein: CSAREGPYNSPLHF
CDR3 DNA: TGCAGTGCTAGAGAGGGACCGTATAATTCACCCCTCCACTTT

V gene: TRBV7-2
D gene: NA
clone size: many
J gene: TRBJ1-1
CDR3 protein: CASSLPITEAFF
CDR3 DNA: TGTGCCAGCAGCCTTCCTATAACTGAAGCTTTCTTT

V gene: TRBV29-1
D gene: TRBD1
clone size: NA
J gene: TRBJ2-7
CDR3 protein: CSVAWDRAEEQYF
CDR3 DNA: TGCAGCGTTGCGTGGGACAGGGCTGAGGAGCAGTACTTC

V gene: TRBV7-9
D gene: NA
clone size: NA
J gene: TRBJ2-7
CDR3 protein: CASSLSLNSYEQYF
CDR3 DNA: TGTGCCAGCAGCTTGTCGCTAAACTCCTACGAGCAGTACTTC

V gene: TRBV7-9
D gene: TRBD1
clone size: few
J gene: TRBJ2-2
CDR3 protein: CASSYSGQGAGELFF
CDR3 DNA: TGTGCCAGCAGTTACTCTGGACAGGGGGCCGGGGAGCTGTTTTTT

V gene: TRBV5-1
D gene: NA
clone size: NA
J gene: TRBJ1-1
CDR3 protein: CASSLEWVDRRNTEAFF
CDR3 DNA: TGCGCCAGCAGCTTGGAATGGGTCGACAGGCGGAACACTGAAGCTTTCTTT

V gene: TRBV10-3
D gene: NA
clone size: NA
J gene: TRBJ1-2
CDR3 protein: CAITLTNYGYTF
CDR3 DNA: TGTGCCATCACTCTTACTAACTATGGCTACACCTTC

V gene: TRBV2
D gene: NA
clone size: NA
J gene: TRBJ1-5
CDR3 protein: CASSMQGTGNQPQHF
CDR3 DNA: TGTGCCAGCAGTATGCAGGGTACCGGCAATCAGCCCCAGCATTTT

V gene: TRBV11-2
D gene: TRBD1
clone size: few
J gene: TRBJ2-7
CDR3 protein: CASSRLFRDRPAF
CDR3 DNA: TGTGCCAGCAGCCGCCTCTTCCGGGACAGACCGGCCTTC

V gene: TRBV24-1
D gene: TRBD1
clone size: many
J gene: TRBJ1-2
CDR3 protein: CATRGQGAGGYTF
CDR3 DNA: TGTGCCACCCGGGGACAGGGGGCTGGTGGCTACACCTTC

V gene: TRBV12-3/TRBV12-4
D gene: NA
clone size: few
J gene: TRBJ2-2
CDR3 protein: CASSLSVIGELFF
CDR3 DNA: TGTGCCAGCAGTTTAAGCGTCATCGGGGAGCTGTTTTTT

V gene: TRBV14
D gene: NA
clone size: few
J gene: TRBJ2-2
CDR3 protein: CASSQEDTNTGELFF
CDR3 DNA: TGTGCCAGCAGCCAAGAAGACACGAACACCGGGGAGCTGTTTTTT

V gene: TRBV20-1
D gene: TRBD2
clone size: NA
J gene: TRBJ2-7
CDR3 protein: CSFRGASGGAAAGEQYF
CDR3 DNA: TGCAGCTTCCGAGGGGCTAGCGGGGGAGCCGCCGCGGGGGAGCAGTACTTC

V gene: TRBV29-1
D gene: NA
clone size: many
J gene: TRBJ1-1
CDR3 protein: CSASPAGNTEAFF
CDR3 DNA: TGCAGCGCCTCTCCCGCAGGGAACACTGAAGCTTTCTTT

V gene: TRBV7-2
D gene: TRBD1
clone size: many
J gene: TRBJ2-5
CDR3 protein: CASSRGRTGTQYF
CDR3 DNA: TGTGCCAGCAGCAGAGGCCGGACAGGGACCCAGTACTTC

V gene: TRBV7-9
D gene: NA
clone size: NA
J gene: TRBJ2-2
CDR3 protein: CASSNRDRELFF
CDR3 DNA: TGTGCCAGCAGCAACCGGGACAGGGAGCTGTTTTTT

V gene: TRBV28
D gene: NA
clone size: NA
J gene: TRBJ1-2
CDR3 protein: CASSLEYTGSGYTF
CDR3 DNA: TGTGCCAGCAGTTTAGAGTATACAGGGAGTGGCTACACCTTC

V gene: TRBV24-1
D gene: TRBD1
clone size: NA
J gene: TRBJ1-5
CDR3 protein: CATSDTRTGGNQPQHF
CDR3 DNA: TGTGCCACCAGTGACACCCGGACAGGGGGCAATCAGCCCCAGCATTTT